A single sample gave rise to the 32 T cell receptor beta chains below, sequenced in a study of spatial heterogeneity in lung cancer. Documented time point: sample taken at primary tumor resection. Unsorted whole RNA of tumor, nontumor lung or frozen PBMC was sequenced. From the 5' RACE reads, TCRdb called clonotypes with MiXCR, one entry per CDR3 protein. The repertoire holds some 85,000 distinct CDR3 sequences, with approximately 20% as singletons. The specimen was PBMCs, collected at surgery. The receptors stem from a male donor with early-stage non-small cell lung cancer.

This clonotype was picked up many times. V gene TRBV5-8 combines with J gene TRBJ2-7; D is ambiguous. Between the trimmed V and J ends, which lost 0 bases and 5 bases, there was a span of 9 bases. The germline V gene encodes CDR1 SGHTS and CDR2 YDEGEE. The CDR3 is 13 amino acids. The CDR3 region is CASSLVWADEQYF. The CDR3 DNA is TGTGCCAGCAGCTTGGTATGGGCTGACGAGCAGTACTTC.

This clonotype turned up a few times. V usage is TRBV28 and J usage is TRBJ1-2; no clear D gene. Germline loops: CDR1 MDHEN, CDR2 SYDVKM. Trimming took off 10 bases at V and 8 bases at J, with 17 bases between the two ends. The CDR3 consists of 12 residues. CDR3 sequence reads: CATERASWGYTF. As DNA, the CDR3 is TGTGCCACCGAACGGGCCTCATGGGGCTACACCTTC.

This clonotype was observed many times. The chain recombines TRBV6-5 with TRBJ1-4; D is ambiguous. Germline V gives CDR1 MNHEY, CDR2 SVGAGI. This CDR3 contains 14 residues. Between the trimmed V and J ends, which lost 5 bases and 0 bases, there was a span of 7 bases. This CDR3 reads CASSPFATNEKLFF. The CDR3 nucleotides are TGTGCCAGCAGTCCCTTTGCAACTAATGAAAAACTGTTTTTT.

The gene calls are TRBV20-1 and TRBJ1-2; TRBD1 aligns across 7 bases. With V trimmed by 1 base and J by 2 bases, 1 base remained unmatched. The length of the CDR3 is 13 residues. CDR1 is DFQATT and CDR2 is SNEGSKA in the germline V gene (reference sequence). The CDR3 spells CSARVTGNYGYTF. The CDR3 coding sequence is TGCAGTGCTAGAGTGACAGGGAACTATGGCTACACCTTC.

Written as DNA, the CDR3 is TGTGCCAGCAGTTTAGGGGACAGAGAAGCTTTCTTT. Its protein product is CASSLGDREAFF. The rearrangement joins TRBV12-3 or TRBV12-4 to TRBJ1-1; TRBD1 agrees at 7 bases. Trimming removed 1 base from V and 8 bases from J; junction bases left unmatched: 1. This CDR3 comprises 12 residues.

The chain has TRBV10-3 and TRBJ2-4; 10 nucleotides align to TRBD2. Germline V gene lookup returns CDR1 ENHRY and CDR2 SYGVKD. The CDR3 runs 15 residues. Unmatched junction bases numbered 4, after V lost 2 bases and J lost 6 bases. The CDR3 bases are TGTGCCATCAGTGAGGTACGACTAGCGGGAAACATTCAGTACTTC. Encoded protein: CAISEVRLAGNIQYF.

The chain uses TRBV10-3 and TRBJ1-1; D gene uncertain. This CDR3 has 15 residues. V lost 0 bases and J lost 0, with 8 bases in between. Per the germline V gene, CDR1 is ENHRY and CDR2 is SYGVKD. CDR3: CAISESGRLNTEAFF. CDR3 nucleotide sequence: TGTGCCATCAGTGAGTCCGGCAGACTGAACACTGAAGCTTTCTTT.

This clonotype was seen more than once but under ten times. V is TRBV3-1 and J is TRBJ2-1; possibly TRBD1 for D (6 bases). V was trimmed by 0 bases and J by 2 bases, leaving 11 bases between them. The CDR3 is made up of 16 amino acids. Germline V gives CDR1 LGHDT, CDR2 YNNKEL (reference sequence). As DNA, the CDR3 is TGTGCCAGCAGCCAAGAGGACAGAACCGCCTACAATGAGCAGTTCTTC. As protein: CASSQEDRTAYNEQFF.

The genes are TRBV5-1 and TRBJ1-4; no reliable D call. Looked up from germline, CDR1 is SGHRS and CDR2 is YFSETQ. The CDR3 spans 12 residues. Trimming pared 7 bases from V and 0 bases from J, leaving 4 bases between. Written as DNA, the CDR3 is TGCGCCAGCGGAGCAACTAATGAAAAACTGTTTTTT. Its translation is CASGATNEKLFF.

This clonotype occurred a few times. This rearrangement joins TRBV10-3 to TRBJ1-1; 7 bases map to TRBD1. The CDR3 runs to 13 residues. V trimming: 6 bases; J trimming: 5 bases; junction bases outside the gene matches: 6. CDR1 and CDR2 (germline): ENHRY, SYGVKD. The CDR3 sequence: CAISGTVETEAFF. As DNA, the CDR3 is TGTGCCATCAGCGGGACAGTGGAGACTGAAGCTTTCTTT.

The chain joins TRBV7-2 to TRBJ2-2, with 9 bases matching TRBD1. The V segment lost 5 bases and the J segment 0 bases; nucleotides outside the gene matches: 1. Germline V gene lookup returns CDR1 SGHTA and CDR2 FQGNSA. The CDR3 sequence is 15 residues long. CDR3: CASSRTGANTGELFF. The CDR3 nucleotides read TGTGCCAGCAGCCGGACAGGGGCGAACACCGGGGAGCTGTTTTTT.

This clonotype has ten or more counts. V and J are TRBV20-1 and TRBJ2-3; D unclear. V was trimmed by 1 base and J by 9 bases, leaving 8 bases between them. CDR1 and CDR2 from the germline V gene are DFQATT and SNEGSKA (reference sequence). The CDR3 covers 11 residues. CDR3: CSARGEETQYF. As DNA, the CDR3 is TGCAGTGCTAGAGGAGAGGAAACGCAGTATTTT.

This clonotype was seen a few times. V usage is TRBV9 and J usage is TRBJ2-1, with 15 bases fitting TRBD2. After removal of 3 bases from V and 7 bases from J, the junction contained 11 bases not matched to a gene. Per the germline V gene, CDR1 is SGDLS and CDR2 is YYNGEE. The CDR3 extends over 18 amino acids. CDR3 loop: CASSARSSGTSGGNEQFF. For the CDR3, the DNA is TGTGCCAGCAGCGCCAGAAGCTCCGGGACTAGCGGGGGGAATGAGCAGTTCTTC. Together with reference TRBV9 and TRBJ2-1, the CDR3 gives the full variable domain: DSGVTQTPKHLITATGQRVTLRCSPRSGDLSVYWYQQSLDQGLQFLIQYYNGEERAKGNILERFSAQQFPDLHSELNLSSLELGDSALYFCASSARSSGTSGGNEQFFGPGTRLTVL.

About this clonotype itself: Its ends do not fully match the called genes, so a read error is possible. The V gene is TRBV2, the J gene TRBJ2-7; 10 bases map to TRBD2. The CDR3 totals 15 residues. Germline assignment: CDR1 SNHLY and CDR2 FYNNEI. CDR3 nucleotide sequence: TGTGCCAGCAGAGAAGGTTGGGGACTAGCGCCCGAGCAGTACTTC. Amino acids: CASREGWGLAPEQYF.

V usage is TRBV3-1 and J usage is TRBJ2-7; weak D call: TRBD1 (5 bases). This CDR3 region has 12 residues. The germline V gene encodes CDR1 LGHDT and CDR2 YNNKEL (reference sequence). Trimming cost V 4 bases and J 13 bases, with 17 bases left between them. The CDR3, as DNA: TGTGCCAGCAGCCCCGCAGGAAGGGGCCGTTACTTC. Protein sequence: CASSPAGRGRYF.

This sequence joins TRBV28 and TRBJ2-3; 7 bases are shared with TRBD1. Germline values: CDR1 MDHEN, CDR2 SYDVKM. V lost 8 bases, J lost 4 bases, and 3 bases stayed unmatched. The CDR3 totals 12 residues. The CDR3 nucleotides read TGTGCCAGCGGAACAGGGGCAGATACGCAGTATTTT. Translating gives CASGTGADTQYF.

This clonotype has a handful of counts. This CDR3 reads CASSPQTGGETEAFF. CDR3 in DNA: TGTGCCAGCAGCCCCCAGACAGGGGGCGAAACTGAAGCTTTCTTT. V gene TRBV7-9 combines with J gene TRBJ1-1; 10 bases are shared with TRBD1. Trimming cost V 5 bases and J 5 bases; bases outside gene matches: 8. From germline, CDR1 is SEHNR and CDR2 FQNEAQ (reference sequence). CDR3 length: 15 residues.

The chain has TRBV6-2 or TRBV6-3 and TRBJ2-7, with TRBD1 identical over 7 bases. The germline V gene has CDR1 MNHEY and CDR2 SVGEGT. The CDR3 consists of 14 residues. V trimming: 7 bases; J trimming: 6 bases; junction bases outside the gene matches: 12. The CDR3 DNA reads TGTGCCAGCAACGATCGACAGGGAACAACCGAGCAGTACTTC. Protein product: CASNDRQGTTEQYF.

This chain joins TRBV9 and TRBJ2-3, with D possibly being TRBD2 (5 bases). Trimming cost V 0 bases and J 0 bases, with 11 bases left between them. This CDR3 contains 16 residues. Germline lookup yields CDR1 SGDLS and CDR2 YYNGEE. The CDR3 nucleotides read TGTGCCAGCAGCGTAGAGGCGGGTACTAGCACAGATACGCAGTATTTT. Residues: CASSVEAGTSTDTQYF. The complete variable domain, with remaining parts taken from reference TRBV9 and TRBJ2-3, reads DSGVTQTPKHLITATGQRVTLRCSPRSGDLSVYWYQQSLDQGLQFLIQYYNGEERAKGNILERFSAQQFPDLHSELNLSSLELGDSALYFCASSVEAGTSTDTQYFGPGTRLTVL.

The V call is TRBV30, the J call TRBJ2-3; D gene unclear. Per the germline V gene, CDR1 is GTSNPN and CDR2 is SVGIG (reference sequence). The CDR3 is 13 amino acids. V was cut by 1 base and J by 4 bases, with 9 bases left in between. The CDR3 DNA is TGTGCCTGGAGTGATAGAGGAGCAGATACGCAGTATTTT. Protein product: CAWSDRGADTQYF.

CDR3 sequence (DNA): TGTGCCAGCAGTTCCGAGAGGGGTGGGGAAAAACTGTTTTTT. It yields the protein CASSSERGGEKLFF. The V and J genes are TRBV12-3 or TRBV12-4 and TRBJ1-4, with a weak D call TRBD1 (5 bases). V was shortened by 4 bases and J by 8 bases, with 14 bases between the two germline ends. The CDR3 sequence is 14 residues long.

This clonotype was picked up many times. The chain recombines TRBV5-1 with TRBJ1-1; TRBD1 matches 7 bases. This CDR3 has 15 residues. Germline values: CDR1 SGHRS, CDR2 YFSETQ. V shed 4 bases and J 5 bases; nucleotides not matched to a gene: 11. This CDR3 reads CASSPPTGLETEAFF. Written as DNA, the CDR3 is TGCGCCAGCAGCCCCCCGACAGGGCTTGAGACTGAAGCTTTCTTT.

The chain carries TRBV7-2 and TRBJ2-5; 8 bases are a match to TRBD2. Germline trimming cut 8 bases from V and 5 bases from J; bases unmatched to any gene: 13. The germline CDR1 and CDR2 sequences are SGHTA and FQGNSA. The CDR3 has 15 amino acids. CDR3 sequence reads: CASHGGSGGRETQYF. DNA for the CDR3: TGTGCCAGCCACGGAGGGAGCGGGGGTCGGGAGACCCAGTACTTC. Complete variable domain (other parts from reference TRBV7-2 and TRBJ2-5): GAGVSQSPSNKVTEKGKDVELRCDPISGHTALYWYRQSLGQGLEFLIYFQGNSAPDKSGLPSDRFSAERTGGSVSTLTIQRTQQEDSAVYLCASHGGSGGRETQYFGPGTRLLVL.

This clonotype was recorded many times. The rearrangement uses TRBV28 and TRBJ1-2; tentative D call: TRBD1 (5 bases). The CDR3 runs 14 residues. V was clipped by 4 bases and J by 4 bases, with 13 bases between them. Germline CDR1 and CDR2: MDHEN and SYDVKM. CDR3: CASSSPPGAYGYTF. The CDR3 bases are TGTGCCAGCAGTTCCCCCCCCGGGGCCTATGGCTACACCTTC.

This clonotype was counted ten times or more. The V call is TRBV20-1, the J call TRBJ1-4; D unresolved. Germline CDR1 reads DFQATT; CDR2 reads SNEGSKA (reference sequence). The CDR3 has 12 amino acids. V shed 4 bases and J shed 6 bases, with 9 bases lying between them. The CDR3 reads CSAITVDEKLFF. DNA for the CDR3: TGCAGTGCTATCACAGTGGATGAAAAACTGTTTTTT.

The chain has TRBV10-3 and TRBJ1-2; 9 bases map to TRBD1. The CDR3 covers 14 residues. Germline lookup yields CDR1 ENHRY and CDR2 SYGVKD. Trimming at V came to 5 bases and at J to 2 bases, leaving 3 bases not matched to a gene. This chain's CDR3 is CAISRGQGNYGYTF. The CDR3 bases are TGTGCCATCAGTAGAGGACAGGGGAACTATGGCTACACCTTC.

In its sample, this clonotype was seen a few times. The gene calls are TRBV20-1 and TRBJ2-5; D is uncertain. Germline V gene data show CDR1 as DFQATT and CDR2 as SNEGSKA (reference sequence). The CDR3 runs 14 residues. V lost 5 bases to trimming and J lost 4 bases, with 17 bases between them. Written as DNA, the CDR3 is TGCAGTGCTCCCAACACTTTAACACGAGAGACCCAGTACTTC. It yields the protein CSAPNTLTRETQYF.

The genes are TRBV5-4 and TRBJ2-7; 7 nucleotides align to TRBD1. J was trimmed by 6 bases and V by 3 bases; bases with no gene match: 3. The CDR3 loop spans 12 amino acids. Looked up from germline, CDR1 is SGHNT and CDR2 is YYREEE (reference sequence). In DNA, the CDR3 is TGTGCCAGCAGCTACAGGGGTTTCGAGCAGTACTTC. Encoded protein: CASSYRGFEQYF.

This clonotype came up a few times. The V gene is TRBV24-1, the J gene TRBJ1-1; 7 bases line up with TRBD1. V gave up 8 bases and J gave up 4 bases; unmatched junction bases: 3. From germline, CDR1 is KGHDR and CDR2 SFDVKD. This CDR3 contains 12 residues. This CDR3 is CATNTGATEAFF. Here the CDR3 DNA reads TGTGCCACCAATACAGGGGCCACTGAAGCTTTCTTT.

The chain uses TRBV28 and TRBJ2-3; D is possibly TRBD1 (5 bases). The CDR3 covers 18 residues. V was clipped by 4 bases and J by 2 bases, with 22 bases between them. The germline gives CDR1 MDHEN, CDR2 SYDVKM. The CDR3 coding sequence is TGTGCCAGCAGTTCCTCCTACAGGATAATAGGGGACACAGATACGCAGTATTTT. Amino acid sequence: CASSSSYRIIGDTDTQYF.

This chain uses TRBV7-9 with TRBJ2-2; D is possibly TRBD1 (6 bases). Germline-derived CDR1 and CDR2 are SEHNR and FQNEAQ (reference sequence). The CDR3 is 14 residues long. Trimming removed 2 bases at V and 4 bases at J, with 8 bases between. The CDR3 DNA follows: TGTGCCAGCAGCTTACAGGGGTTCACCGGGGAGCTGTTTTTT. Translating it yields CASSLQGFTGELFF. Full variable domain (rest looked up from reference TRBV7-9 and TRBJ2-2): DTGVSQNPRHKITKRGQNVTFRCDPISEHNRLYWYRQTLGQGPEFLTYFQNEAQLEKSRLLSDRFSAERPKGSFSTLEIQRTEQGDSAMYLCASSLQGFTGELFFGEGSRLTVL.

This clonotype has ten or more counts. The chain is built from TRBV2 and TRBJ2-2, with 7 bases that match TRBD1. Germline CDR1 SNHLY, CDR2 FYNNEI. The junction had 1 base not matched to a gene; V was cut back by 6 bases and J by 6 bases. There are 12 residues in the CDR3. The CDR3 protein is CASRRGPGELFF. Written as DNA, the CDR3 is TGTGCCAGCAGAAGGGGGCCCGGGGAGCTGTTTTTT.